Listed below are T cell receptor beta chains from one sample, sequenced in a study of T cell responses to AZD1222 COVID-19 vaccine. Produced via immunoSEQ multiplex PCR; TCRdb's table is partial and in-frame only. This sample has some 110,000 clones, with roughly 92% found just once. The sequences come from peripheral blood, collected 28 days after the second AZD1222 dose. The source is an adult who received the AZD1222 COVID-19 vaccine. The CDR3 runs from the conserved cysteine through the conserved F or W. D genes are given only for firm matches.

D,V,length,CDR3
-,TRBV19,15,CASSIDFSVYNEQFF
TRBD1,TRBV27,18,CASSTTLPDRGLGQPQHF
TRBD2,TRBV6-5,13,CASRTSGSREQYF
-,TRBV19,14,CASSIQGSPDGYTF
-,TRBV5-1,15,CASSLAGARHQPQHF
-,TRBV5-1,15,CASSPETGTGTGYTF
-,TRBV2,13,CASPGGSYTEAFF
TRBD1,TRBV6-6,13,CASSSGQGYGYTF
TRBD2,TRBV11-2,16,CASSSLQRLAAREQFF
TRBD1,TRBV29-1,17,CSVGTGTGGRSCETQYF
TRBD2,TRBV14,19,CASSHTWGLAGGSGNEQFF
TRBD2,TRBV9,16,CASSALAGGGKETQYF
-,TRBV6-2/TRBV6-3,14,CASSKGELHNEQFF
-,TRBV6-1,14,CASSEPGSGNTIYF
-,TRBV7-9,11,CASSTEHTIYF
-,TRBV28,14,CASSTGTAGRALHF
-,TRBV7-3,13,CASSFIPTREQFF
TRBD1,TRBV3-1/TRBV3-2,13,CASSLGTDYGYTF
-,TRBV10-2,13,CASRSGDSYEQYF
-,TRBV9,11,CASSLSGGYTF
TRBD1,TRBV24-1,16,CATSGQGKRIDNEQFF
TRBD1,TRBV30,14,CACNIQGFNSPLHF
TRBD1,TRBV15,18,CATSKEGTGGMSNEKLFF
-,TRBV9,13,CASQRMGSDTQYF
-,TRBV6-2/TRBV6-3,16,CASSYIAGTSYNEQFF
-,TRBV2,14,CASSEDVRSGELFF
-,TRBV27,15,CASSFPPRFSYEQYF
-,TRBV6-1,15,CASSEIRQGHQPQHF
-,TRBV7-9,15,CASSPWGEGESPLHF
TRBD2,TRBV28,15,CASSLSGGRGYEQYF
TRBD2,TRBV10-3,17,CAISQNPSGRHTGELFF
TRBD2,TRBV30,11,CAWSWGGEQFF
-,TRBV11-2,12,CASTPGLGGYTF
TRBD2,TRBV5-1,16,CASSLSLAVSYNEQFF
-,TRBV4-2,16,CASSQDQQGSRYEQYF
TRBD1,TRBV7-9,16,CASSHGRRGPNSPLHF
-,TRBV28,11,CASSFNTEAFF
-,TRBV11-2,16,CASSLQGSGSYNEQFF
-,TRBV7-9,15,CASSLGGTNQETQYF
TRBD2,TRBV9,17,CASSSGTSGRAPGEQYF
-,TRBV5-4,14,CASSTAGGNTEAFF
TRBD2,TRBV7-6,15,CASSLSREGLNEQFF
TRBD1,TRBV15,17,CATSREAPGQRFLPQHF
-,TRBV5-1,16,CASSKGSGTGTDTQYF
TRBD1,TRBV27,14,CASSVTGGKHGYTF
TRBD2,TRBV6-4,16,CASSDSFSGGADTQYF
TRBD1,TRBV19,16,CASSRTGTYSNQPQHF